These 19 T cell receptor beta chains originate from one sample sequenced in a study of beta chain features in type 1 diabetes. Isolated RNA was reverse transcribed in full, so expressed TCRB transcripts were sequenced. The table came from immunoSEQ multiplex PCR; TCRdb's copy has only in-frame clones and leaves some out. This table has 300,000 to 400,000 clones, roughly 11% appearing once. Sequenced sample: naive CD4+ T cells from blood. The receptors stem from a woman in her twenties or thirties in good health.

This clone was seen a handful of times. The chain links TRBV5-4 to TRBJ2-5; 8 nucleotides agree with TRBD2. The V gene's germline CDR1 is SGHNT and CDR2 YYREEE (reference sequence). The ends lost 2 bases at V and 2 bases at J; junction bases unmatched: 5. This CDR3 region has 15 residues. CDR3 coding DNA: TGTGCCAGCAGCTTTGAGGCGGGAGGACAAGAGACCCAGTACTTC. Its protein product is CASSFEAGGQETQYF.

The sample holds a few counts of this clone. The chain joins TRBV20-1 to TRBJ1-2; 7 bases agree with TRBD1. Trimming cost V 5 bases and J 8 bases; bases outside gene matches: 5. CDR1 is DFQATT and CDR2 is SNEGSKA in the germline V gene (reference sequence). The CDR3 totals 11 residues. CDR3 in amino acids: CSAWDRYGYTF. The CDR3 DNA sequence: TGCAGTGCTTGGGACAGATACGGCTACACCTTC.

CDR3 loop: CASSEQGAREKLFF. Here the CDR3 DNA reads TGTGCCAGCAGTGAACAGGGGGCGCGTGAAAAACTGTTTTTT. This chain joins TRBV2 and TRBJ1-4, with 8 bases aligning to TRBD1. Per germline, CDR1 SNHLY and CDR2 FYNNEI. V shed 2 bases and J 7 bases; nucleotides not matched to a gene: 3. The CDR3 length is 14 residues.

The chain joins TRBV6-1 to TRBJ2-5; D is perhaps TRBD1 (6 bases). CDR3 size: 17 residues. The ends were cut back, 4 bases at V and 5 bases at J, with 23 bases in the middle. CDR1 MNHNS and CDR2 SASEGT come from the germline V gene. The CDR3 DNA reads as TGTGCCAGCAGTGTACATTCCGGGACACCCCTGGGGGAGACCCAGTACTTC. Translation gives CASSVHSGTPLGETQYF.

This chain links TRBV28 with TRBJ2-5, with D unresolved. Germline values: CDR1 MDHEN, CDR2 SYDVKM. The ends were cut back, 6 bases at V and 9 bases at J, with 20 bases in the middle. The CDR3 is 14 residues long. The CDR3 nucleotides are TGTGCCAGCAGCCCGCCCCGACCCATCGCGGCCCAGTACTTC. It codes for CASSPPRPIAAQYF.

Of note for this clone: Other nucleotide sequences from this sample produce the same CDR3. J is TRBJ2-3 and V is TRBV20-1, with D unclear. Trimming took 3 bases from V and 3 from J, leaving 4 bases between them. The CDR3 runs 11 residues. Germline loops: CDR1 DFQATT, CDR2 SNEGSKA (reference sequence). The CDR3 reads CSASLTDTQYF. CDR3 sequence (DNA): TGCAGTGCTAGTCTTACAGATACGCAGTATTTT.

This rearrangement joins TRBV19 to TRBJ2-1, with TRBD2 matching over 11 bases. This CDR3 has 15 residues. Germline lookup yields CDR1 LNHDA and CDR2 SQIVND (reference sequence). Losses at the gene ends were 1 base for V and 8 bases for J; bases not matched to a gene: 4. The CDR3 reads CASSIASGRLDEQFF. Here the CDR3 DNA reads TGTGCCAGTAGTATAGCTAGCGGGAGGTTGGATGAGCAGTTCTTC.

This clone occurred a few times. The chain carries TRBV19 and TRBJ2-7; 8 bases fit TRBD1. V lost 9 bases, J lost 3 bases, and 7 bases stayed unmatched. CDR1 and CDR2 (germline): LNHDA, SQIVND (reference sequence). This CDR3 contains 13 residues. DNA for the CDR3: TGTGCCAGCGCCGCCGGGACAGGCTACGAGCAGTACTTC. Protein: CASAAGTGYEQYF.

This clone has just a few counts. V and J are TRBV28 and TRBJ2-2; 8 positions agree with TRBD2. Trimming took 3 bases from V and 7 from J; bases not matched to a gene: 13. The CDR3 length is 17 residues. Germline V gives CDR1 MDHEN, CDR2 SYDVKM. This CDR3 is CASSLIPQWREDGELFF. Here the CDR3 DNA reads TGTGCCAGCAGTTTGATACCCCAGTGGCGGGAGGACGGGGAGCTGTTTTTT.

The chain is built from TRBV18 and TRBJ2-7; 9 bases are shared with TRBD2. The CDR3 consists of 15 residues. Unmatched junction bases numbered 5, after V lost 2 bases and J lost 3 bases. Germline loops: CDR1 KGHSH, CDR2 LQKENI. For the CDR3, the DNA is TGTGCCAGCTCACCAGGAGGTAGCGGGAGCTACGAGCAGTACTTC. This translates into CASSPGGSGSYEQYF.

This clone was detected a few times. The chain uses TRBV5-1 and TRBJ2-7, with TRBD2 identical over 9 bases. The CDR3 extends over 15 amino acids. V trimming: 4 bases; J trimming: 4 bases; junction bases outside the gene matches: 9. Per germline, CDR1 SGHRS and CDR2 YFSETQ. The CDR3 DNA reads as TGCGCCAGCAGCCTATCTAGCGGGACGGTATACGAGCAGTACTTC. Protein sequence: CASSLSSGTVYEQYF.

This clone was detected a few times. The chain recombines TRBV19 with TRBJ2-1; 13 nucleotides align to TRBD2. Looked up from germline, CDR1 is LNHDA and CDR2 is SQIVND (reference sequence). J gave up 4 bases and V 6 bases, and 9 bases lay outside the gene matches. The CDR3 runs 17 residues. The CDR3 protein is CASSTSGRAAGYNEQFF. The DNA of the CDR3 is TGTGCCAGTAGCACTAGCGGGAGGGCCGCGGGGTACAATGAGCAGTTCTTC.

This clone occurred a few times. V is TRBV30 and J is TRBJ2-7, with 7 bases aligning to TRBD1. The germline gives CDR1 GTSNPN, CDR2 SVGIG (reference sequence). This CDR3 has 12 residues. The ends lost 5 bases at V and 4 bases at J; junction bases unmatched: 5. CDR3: CAWPDRRYEQYF. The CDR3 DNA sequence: TGTGCCTGGCCGGACAGGAGGTACGAGCAGTACTTC.

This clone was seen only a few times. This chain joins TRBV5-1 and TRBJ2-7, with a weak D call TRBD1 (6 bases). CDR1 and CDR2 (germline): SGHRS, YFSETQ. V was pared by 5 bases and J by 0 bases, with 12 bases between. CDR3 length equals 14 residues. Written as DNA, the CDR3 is TGCGCCAGCAGGACCGGGACAACCTCCTACGAGCAGTACTTC. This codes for CASRTGTTSYEQYF.

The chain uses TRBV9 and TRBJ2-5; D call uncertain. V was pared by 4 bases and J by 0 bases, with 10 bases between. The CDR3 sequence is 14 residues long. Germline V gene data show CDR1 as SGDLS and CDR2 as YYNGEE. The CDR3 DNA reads TGTGCCAGCAGCCCTGGTGGCTACCAAGAGACCCAGTACTTC. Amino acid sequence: CASSPGGYQETQYF.

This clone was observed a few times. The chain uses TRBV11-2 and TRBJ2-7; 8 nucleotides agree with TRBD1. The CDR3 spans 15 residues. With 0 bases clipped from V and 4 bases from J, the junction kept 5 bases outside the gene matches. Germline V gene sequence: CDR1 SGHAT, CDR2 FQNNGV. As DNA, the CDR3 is TGTGCCAGCAGCTTAGAGGCAGGGGGCAGGTACGAGCAGTACTTC. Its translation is CASSLEAGGRYEQYF.

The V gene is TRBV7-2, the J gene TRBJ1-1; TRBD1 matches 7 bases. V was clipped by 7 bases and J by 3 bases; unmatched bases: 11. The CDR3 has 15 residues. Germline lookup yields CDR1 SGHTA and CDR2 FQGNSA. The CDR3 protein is CASTLQGWSDTEAFF. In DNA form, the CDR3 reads TGTGCCAGCACCCTACAGGGGTGGTCGGACACTGAAGCTTTCTTT. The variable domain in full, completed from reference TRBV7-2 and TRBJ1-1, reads GAGVSQSPSNKVTEKGKDVELRCDPISGHTALYWYRQSLGQGLEFLIYFQGNSAPDKSGLPSDRFSAERTGGSVSTLTIQRTQQEDSAVYLCASTLQGWSDTEAFFGQGTRLTVV.

CDR3 region: CASSLDNYEQYF. DNA of the CDR3: TGTGCCAGCAGCTTGGACAACTACGAGCAGTACTTC. The V and J genes are TRBV7-2 and TRBJ2-7; perhaps TRBD1 as D (5 bases). The V and J ends lost 3 bases and 3 bases respectively, with 6 bases between them. The CDR3 spans 12 residues. Per the germline V gene, CDR1 is SGHTA and CDR2 is FQGNSA.

Here the CDR3 DNA reads TGTGCCAGCAGCTCCAATTATCAGCCCCAGCATTTT. Translating it yields CASSSNYQPQHF. The chain employs TRBV7-3 and TRBJ1-5; no reliable D call. Per the germline V gene, CDR1 is SGHTA and CDR2 is FQGTGA. This CDR3 is built from 12 residues. The V gene lost 4 bases and the J gene lost 5 bases, with 6 bases spanning the gap.